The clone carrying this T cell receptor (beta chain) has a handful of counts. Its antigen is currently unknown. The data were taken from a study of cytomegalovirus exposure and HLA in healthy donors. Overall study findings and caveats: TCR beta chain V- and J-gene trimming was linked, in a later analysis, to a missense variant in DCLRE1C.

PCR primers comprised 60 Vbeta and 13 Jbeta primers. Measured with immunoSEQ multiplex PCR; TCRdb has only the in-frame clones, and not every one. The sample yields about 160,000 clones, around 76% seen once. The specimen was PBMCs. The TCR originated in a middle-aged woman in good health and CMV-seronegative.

CDR3 DNA sequence: TGTGCCAGCACCGGCGGTAACGGACACAACTATGGCTACACCTTC. It codes for CASTGGNGHNYGYTF. The chain is built from TRBV7-9 and TRBJ1-2; D is possibly TRBD1 (5 bases). This CDR3 is 15 amino acids long. Germline CDR1 reads SEHNR; CDR2 reads FQNEAQ (reference sequence). Deletions cut 7 bases from V and 2 bases from J, with 17 bases between.